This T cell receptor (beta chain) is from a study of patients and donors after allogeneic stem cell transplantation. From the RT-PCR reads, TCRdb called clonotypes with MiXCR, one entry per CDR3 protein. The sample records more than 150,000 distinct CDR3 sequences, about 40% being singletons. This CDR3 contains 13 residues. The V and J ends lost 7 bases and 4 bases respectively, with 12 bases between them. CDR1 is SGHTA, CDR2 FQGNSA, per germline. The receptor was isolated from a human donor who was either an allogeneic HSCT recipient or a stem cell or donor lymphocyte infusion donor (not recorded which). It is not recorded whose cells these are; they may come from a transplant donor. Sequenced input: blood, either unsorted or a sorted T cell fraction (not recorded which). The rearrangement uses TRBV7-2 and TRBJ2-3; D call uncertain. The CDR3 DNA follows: TGTGCCAGCACCCGTCCCGGCCCAGATACGCAGTATTTT. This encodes CASTRPGPDTQYF.